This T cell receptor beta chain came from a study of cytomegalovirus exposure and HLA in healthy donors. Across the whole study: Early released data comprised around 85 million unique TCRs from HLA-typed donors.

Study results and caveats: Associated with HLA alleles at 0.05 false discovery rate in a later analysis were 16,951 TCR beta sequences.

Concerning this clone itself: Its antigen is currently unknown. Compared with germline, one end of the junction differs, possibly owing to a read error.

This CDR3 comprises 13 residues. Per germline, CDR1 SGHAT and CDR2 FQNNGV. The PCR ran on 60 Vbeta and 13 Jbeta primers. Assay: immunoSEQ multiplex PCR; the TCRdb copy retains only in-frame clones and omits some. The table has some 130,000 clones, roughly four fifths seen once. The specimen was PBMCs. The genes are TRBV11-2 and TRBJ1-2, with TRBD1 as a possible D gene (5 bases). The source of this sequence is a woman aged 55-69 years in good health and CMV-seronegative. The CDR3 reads CASSPREGWIPSF. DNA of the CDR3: TGTGCCAGCAGCCCGCGGGAGGGGTGGATCCCTTCCTTC.